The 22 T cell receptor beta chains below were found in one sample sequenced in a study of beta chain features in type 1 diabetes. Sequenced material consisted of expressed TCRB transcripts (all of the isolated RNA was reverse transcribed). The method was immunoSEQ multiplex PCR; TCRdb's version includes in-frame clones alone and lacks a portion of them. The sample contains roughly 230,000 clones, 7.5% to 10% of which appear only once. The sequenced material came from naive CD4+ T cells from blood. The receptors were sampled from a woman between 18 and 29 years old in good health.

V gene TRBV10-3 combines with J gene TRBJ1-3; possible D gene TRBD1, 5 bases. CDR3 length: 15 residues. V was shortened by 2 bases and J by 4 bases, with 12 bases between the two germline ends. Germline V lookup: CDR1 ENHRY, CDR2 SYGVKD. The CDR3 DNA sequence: TGTGCCATCAGTGAGCCCAGGGTTCCCGGAAACACCATATATTTT. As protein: CAISEPRVPGNTIYF.

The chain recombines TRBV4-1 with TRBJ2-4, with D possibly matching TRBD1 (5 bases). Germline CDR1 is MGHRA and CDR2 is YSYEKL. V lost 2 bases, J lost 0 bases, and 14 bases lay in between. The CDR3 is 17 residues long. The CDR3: CASSQLHRTLAKNIQYF. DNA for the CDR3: TGCGCCAGCAGCCAACTCCACAGGACCCTAGCCAAAAACATTCAGTACTTC.

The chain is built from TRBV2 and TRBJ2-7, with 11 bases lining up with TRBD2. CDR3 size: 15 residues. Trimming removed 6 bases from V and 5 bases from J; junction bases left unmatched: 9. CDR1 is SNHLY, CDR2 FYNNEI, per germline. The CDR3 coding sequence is TGTGCCAGCAGCACTAGCGGGAGTAGGGTCGACGAGCAGTACTTC. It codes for CASSTSGSRVDEQYF.

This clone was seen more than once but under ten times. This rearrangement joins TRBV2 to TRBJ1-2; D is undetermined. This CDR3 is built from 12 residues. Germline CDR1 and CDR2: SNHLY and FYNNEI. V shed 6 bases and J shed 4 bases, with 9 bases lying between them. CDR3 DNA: TGTGCCAGCAGAGCAGGCTTCTATGGCTACACCTTC. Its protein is CASRAGFYGYTF.

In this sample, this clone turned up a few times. This chain's CDR3 is CASSRDERTSGFQETQYF. The DNA of the CDR3 is TGTGCCAGCAGCCGGGATGAACGGACTAGCGGTTTCCAAGAGACCCAGTACTTC. The chain carries TRBV7-9 and TRBJ2-5, with 10 bases identical to TRBD2. The CDR3 covers 18 residues. The V gene's germline CDR1 is SEHNR and CDR2 FQNEAQ (reference sequence). V shed 5 bases and J 1 base; nucleotides not matched to a gene: 13.

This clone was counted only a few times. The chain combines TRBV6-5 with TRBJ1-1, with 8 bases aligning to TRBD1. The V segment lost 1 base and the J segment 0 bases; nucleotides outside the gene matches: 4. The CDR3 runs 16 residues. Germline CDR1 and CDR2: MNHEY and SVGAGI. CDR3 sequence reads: CASSYYSDRVNTEAFF. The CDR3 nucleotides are TGTGCCAGCAGTTACTATTCGGACAGGGTGAACACTGAAGCTTTCTTT.

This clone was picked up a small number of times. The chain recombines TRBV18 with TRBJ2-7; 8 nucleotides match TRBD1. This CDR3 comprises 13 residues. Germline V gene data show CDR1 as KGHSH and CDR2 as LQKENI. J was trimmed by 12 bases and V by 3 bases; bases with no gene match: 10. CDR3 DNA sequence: TGTGCCAGCTCACCCACACCCGGACAGGGCATGTACTTC. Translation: CASSPTPGQGMYF.

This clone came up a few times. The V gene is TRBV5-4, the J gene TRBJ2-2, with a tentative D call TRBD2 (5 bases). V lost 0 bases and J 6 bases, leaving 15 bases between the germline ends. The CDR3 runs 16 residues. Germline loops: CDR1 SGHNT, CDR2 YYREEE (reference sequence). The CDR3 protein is CASSLEVGVVAGELFF. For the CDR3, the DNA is TGTGCCAGCAGCTTGGAGGTCGGGGTGGTAGCCGGGGAGCTGTTTTTT. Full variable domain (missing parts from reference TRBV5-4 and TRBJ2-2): ETGVTQSPTHLIKTRGQQVTLRCSSQSGHNTVSWYQQALGQGPQFIFQYYREEENGRGNFPPRFSGLQFPNYSSELNVNALELDDSALYLCASSLEVGVVAGELFFGEGSRLTVL.

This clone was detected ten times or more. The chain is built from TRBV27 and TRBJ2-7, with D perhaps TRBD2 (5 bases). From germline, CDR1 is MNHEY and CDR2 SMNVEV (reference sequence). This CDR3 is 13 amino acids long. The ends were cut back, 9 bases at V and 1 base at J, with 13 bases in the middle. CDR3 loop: CASMSGPSYEQYF. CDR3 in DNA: TGTGCCAGTATGAGCGGACCGTCCTACGAGCAGTACTTC.

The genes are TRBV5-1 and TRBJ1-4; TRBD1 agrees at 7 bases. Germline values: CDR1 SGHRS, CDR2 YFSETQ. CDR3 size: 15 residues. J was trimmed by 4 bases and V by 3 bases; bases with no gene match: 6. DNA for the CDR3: TGCGCCAGCAGCTCTCGACAGGGAAGTAATGAAAAACTGTTTTTT. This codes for CASSSRQGSNEKLFF.

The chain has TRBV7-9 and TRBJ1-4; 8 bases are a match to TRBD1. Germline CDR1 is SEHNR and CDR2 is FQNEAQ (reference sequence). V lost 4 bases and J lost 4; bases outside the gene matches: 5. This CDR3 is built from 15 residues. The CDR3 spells CASSSRGQVNEKLFF. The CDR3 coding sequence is TGTGCCAGCAGCTCTCGGGGACAGGTTAATGAAAAACTGTTTTTT.

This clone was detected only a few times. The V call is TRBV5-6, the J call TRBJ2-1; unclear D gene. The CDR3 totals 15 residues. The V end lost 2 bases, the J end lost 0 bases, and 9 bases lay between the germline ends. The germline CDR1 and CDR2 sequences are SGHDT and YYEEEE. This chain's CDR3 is CASSLITSSYNEQFF. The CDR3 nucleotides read TGTGCCAGCAGCTTAATAACCAGCTCCTACAATGAGCAGTTCTTC.

The CDR3 DNA is TGTGCCAGCAGCTCCGCAAGACAGGCTGACTATGGCTACACCTTC. Translated, it gives CASSSARQADYGYTF. The chain couples TRBV5-4 to TRBJ1-2; TRBD1 is a possible D gene (6 bases). Trimming cost V 3 bases and J 3 bases, with 15 bases left between them. Germline CDR1 SGHNT, CDR2 YYREEE (reference sequence). The CDR3 is made up of 15 amino acids.

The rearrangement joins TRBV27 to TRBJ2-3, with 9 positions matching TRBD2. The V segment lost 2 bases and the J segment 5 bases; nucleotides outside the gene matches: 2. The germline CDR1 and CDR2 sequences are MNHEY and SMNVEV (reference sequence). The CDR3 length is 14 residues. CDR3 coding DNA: TGTGCCAGCAGTTTAGGAGCGGGAGGAGATACGCAGTATTTT. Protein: CASSLGAGGDTQYF.

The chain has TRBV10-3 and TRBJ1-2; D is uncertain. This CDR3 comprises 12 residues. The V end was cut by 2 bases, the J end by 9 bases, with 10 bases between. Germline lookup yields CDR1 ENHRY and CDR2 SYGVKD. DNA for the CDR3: TGTGCCATCAGTGAGCGTGAGGAAAGCTACACCTTC. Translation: CAISEREESYTF.

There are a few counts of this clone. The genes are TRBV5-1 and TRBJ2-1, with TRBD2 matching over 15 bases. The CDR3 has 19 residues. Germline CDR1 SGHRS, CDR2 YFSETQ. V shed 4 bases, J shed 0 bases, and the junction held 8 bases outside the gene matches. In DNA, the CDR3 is TGCGCCAGCAGCCCCCGGACTAGCGGGAGGGTGGGCTCCTACAATGAGCAGTTCTTC. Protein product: CASSPRTSGRVGSYNEQFF.

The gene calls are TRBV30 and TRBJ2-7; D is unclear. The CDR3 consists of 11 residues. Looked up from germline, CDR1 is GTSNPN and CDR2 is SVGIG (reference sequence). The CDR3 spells CSAIANYEQYF. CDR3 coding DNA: TGTTCAGCGATAGCCAACTACGAGCAGTACTTC.

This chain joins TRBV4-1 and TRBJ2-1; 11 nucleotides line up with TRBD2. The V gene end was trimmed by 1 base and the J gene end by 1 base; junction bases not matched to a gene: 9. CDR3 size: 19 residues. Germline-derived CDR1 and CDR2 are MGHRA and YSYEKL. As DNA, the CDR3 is TGCGCCAGCAGCCAAGTACTAGCGGGAGTAGTATTATCCTACAATGAGCAGTTCTTC. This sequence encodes CASSQVLAGVVLSYNEQFF.

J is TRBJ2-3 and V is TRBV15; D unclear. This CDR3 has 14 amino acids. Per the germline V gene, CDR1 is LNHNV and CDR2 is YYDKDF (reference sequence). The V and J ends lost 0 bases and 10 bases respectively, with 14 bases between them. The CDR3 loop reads CATSRDVGLGAQYF. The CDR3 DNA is TGTGCCACCAGCAGAGATGTGGGCTTAGGTGCGCAGTATTTT.

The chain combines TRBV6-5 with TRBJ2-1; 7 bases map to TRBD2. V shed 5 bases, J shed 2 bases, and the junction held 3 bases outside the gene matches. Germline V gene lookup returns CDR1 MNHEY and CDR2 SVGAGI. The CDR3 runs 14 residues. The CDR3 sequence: CASSTGTTYNEQFF. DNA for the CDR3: TGTGCCAGCAGTACCGGGACTACCTACAATGAGCAGTTCTTC.

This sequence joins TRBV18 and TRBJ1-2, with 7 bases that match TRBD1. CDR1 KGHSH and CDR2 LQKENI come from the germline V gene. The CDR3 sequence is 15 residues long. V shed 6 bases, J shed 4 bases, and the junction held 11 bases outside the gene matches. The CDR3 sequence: CASSQQGGFGYGYTF. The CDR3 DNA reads TGTGCCAGCTCTCAGCAGGGGGGATTCGGCTATGGCTACACCTTC.

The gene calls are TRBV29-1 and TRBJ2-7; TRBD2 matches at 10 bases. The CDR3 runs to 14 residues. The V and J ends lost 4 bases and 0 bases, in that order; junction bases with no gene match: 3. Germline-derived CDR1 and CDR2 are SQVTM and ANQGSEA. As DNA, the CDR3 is TGCAGCGTTGGGACTAGCGGTGACTCCTACGAGCAGTACTTC. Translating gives CSVGTSGDSYEQYF.